The next 22 T cell receptor beta chains were all read from a single sample in a study of molecular identifiers for immune sequencing clone quantification. TCRdb fed the PCR reads into MiXCR, producing one record per CDR3 protein. This table holds approximately 93,000 distinct CDR3 sequences, 20% to 25% found once. Sample: naive CD8+ T cells from blood, with Jurkat cell RNA spiked in. Subset meaning: FACS-sorted CD8+CD4-CCR7+CD45RA+ naive T cells. The receptor source for this set is a human donor in good health. Some libraries in this study had Jurkat cell RNA spiked in.

This clonotype has a count of ten or more. The V gene is TRBV9, the J gene TRBJ2-7; 8 positions agree with TRBD2. From germline, CDR1 is SGDLS and CDR2 YYNGEE. This CDR3 has 13 residues. J gave up 1 base and V 7 bases, and 4 bases lay outside the gene matches. In DNA, the CDR3 is TGTGCCAGCGGCGGGGGGACGTCCTACGAGCAGTACTTC. Residues: CASGGGTSYEQYF.

This clonotype was recorded at least ten times. The DNA of the CDR3 is TGTGCCAGCAGCTTGGACAGGGCCAACGAGCAGTACTTC. Residues: CASSLDRANEQYF. The chain joins TRBV5-6 to TRBJ2-7; maybe TRBD1 (6 bases). This CDR3 is built from 13 residues. The germline V gene has CDR1 SGHDT and CDR2 YYEEEE. Trimming took 0 bases from V and 5 from J, leaving 9 bases between them.

This clonotype was found many times. V usage is TRBV12-3 or TRBV12-4 and J usage is TRBJ1-1, with D perhaps matching TRBD1 (6 bases). The V end was cut by 2 bases, the J end by 6 bases, with 10 bases between. This CDR3 is built from 13 residues. The CDR3 region is CASSLTGISEAFF. The CDR3 DNA follows: TGTGCCAGCAGTTTAACAGGGATCTCTGAAGCTTTCTTT.

This clonotype was recorded many times. The chain combines TRBV11-2 with TRBJ2-7; no clear D. Trimming left V 5 bases short and J 2 bases short, with 7 bases between. Germline assignment: CDR1 SGHAT and CDR2 FQNNGV. The CDR3 totals 12 residues. The CDR3 reads CASSQDPYEQYF. In nucleotides, the CDR3 is TGTGCCAGCAGCCAGGACCCCTACGAGCAGTACTTC. Filled out from reference TRBV11-2 and TRBJ2-7, the complete variable domain reads EAGVAQSPRYKIIEKRQSVAFWCNPISGHATLYWYQQILGQGPKLLIQFQNNGVVDDSQLPKDRFSAERLKGVDSTLKIQPAKLEDSAVYLCASSQDPYEQYFGPGTRLTVT.

At least ten counts were recorded for this clonotype. Here the CDR3 reads CASSLTGKYGYTF. The DNA for the CDR3 is TGTGCCAGCAGCCTTACAGGGAAGTATGGCTACACCTTC. The genes are TRBV7-3 and TRBJ1-2; D perhaps matches TRBD1 (6 bases). V dropped 5 bases and J dropped 5 bases, with 12 bases sitting between them. The CDR3 is 13 residues long. Germline CDR1 and CDR2: SGHTA and FQGTGA.

This clonotype appeared many times. This CDR3 is CASSLLGSNSPLHF. The CDR3 coding sequence is TGTGCCAGCAGTTTATTGGGCAGTAATTCACCCCTCCACTTT. V and J are TRBV28 and TRBJ1-6, with D hard to call. This CDR3 is 14 amino acids long. Per the germline V gene, CDR1 is MDHEN and CDR2 is SYDVKM. Trimming cost V 1 base and J 6 bases, with 7 bases left between them.

Concerning this clonotype: One junction end does not reproduce the germline sequence, and a read error may be involved. This chain joins TRBV7-9 and TRBJ2-1; the D is unclear. The CDR3 covers 10 residues. Per germline, CDR1 SEHNR and CDR2 FQNEAQ (reference sequence). The CDR3 region is CASSNNEQFF. The CDR3, as DNA: TGTGCCAGCTCCAACAATGAGCAGTTCTTC.

In its sample, this clonotype was seen many times. The chain is built from TRBV2 and TRBJ2-3, with 10 nucleotides matching TRBD1. With V trimmed by 5 bases and J by 3 bases, 5 bases remained unmatched. The CDR3 is 15 amino acids. Germline V gene lookup returns CDR1 SNHLY and CDR2 FYNNEI. The CDR3 here is CASSRDRGFTDTQYF. CDR3 in DNA: TGTGCCAGCAGTAGGGACAGGGGATTTACAGATACGCAGTATTTT.

This clonotype showed up many times. The chain has TRBV2 and TRBJ2-5; TRBD1 matches 9 bases. The germline V gene encodes CDR1 SNHLY and CDR2 FYNNEI. This CDR3 comprises 14 residues. The J segment lost 5 bases and the V segment lost 4 bases, leaving 5 bases of the junction unmatched. The CDR3 region is CASSATGGYETQYF. The CDR3 DNA reads TGTGCCAGCAGTGCAACAGGGGGCTATGAGACCCAGTACTTC.

This sequence joins TRBV27 and TRBJ2-1, with D perhaps matching TRBD2 (6 bases). This CDR3 is 14 amino acids long. V lost 5 bases to trimming and J lost 6 bases, with 14 bases between them. Germline V gene sequence: CDR1 MNHEY, CDR2 SMNVEV (reference sequence). The CDR3 coding sequence is TGTGCCAGCAGTCCCCGGGGAGGCCCCAATGAGCAGTTCTTC. The encoded protein is CASSPRGGPNEQFF.

The chain uses TRBV28 and TRBJ1-1; D gene uncertain. Looked up from germline, CDR1 is MDHEN and CDR2 is SYDVKM. V lost 6 bases to trimming and J lost 1 base, with 21 bases between them. The CDR3 length is 17 residues. This CDR3 is CASSPILSRATNTEAFF. CDR3 nucleotide sequence: TGTGCCAGCAGCCCTATATTAAGCCGGGCCACGAACACTGAAGCTTTCTTT.

This clonotype has a count of ten or more. The chain recombines TRBV4-3 with TRBJ2-3; 10 nucleotides align to TRBD2. Trimming removed 5 bases from V and 0 bases from J; junction bases left unmatched: 8. The CDR3 runs 17 residues. Per the germline V gene, CDR1 is LGHNA and CDR2 is YSLEER. The CDR3 region is CASSVGSGRSSTDTQYF. The CDR3 DNA reads as TGCGCCAGCAGCGTTGGTAGCGGGAGGTCTAGCACAGATACGCAGTATTTT.

The V and J genes are TRBV19 and TRBJ1-5; the D is unclear. V was cut by 9 bases and J by 3 bases, with 12 bases left in between. This CDR3 comprises 13 residues. Looked up from germline, CDR1 is LNHDA and CDR2 is SQIVND (reference sequence). CDR3 loop: CASTVGFNQPQHF. The DNA for the CDR3 is TGTGCCAGCACGGTGGGTTTCAATCAGCCCCAGCATTTT.

This rearrangement joins TRBV14 to TRBJ2-7; tentative D call: TRBD2 (6 bases). Germline loops: CDR1 SGHDN, CDR2 FVKESK. CDR3 length equals 14 residues. The V gene lost 4 bases and the J gene lost 6 bases, with 16 bases spanning the gap. The CDR3 bases are TGTGCCAGCAGCCCCCCGGGACTTGCTCGCGAGCAGTACTTC. Amino acid sequence: CASSPPGLAREQYF.

This clonotype was seen many times. Here the CDR3 reads CATSVQGAQSYGYTF. The CDR3 DNA reads TGTGCCACCAGTGTCCAGGGGGCGCAGTCCTATGGCTACACCTTC. The chain recombines TRBV24-1 with TRBJ1-2; TRBD1 matches 8 bases. CDR1 KGHDR and CDR2 SFDVKD come from the germline V gene. V shed 5 bases and J 4 bases; nucleotides not matched to a gene: 8. The CDR3 is 15 residues long.

This clonotype was observed a few times. This sequence joins TRBV6-5 and TRBJ1-1, with D perhaps matching TRBD1 (5 bases). The CDR3 sequence is 13 residues long. Germline V lookup: CDR1 MNHEY, CDR2 SVGAGI. V dropped 7 bases and J dropped 5 bases, with 14 bases sitting between them. The CDR3 nucleotides read TGTGCCAGCACCACGGTAGGGGTAACTGAAGCTTTCTTT. This encodes CASTTVGVTEAFF.

V and J are TRBV6-6 and TRBJ2-3; 12 positions agree with TRBD2. The CDR3 spans 15 residues. Trimming at V came to 7 bases and at J to 3 bases, leaving 5 bases not matched to a gene. Germline V gives CDR1 MNHNY, CDR2 SVGAGI (reference sequence). The CDR3 here is CASTWTSGVTDTQYF. The CDR3 nucleotides are TGTGCCAGCACCTGGACTAGCGGGGTGACAGATACGCAGTATTTT.

This clonotype came up many times. The V and J genes are TRBV4-3 and TRBJ2-2; D uncertain. The CDR3 spans 15 residues. Germline V gene sequence: CDR1 LGHNA, CDR2 YSLEER. V was shortened by 0 bases and J by 6 bases, with 11 bases between the two germline ends. CDR3 DNA sequence: TGCGCCAGCAGCCAAGACCTCAATCCGGCCGGGGAGCTGTTTTTT. This codes for CASSQDLNPAGELFF.

This clonotype was picked up many times. In DNA form, the CDR3 reads TGTGCCAGCAGCAATAGCGGGGCAGACGAGCAGTACTTC. Protein sequence: CASSNSGADEQYF. The chain is built from TRBV13 and TRBJ2-7, with 8 bases that match TRBD2. The CDR3 runs to 13 residues. V shed 5 bases and J 5 bases; nucleotides not matched to a gene: 5. The germline V gene encodes CDR1 PRHDT and CDR2 FYEKMQ (reference sequence).

Many counts were recorded for this clonotype. The chain employs TRBV7-2 and TRBJ2-1, with no clear D. There are 14 residues in the CDR3. V was shortened by 5 bases and J by 6 bases, with 14 bases between the two germline ends. The germline V gene has CDR1 SGHTA and CDR2 FQGNSA. The CDR3 sequence is CASSARLVGNEQFF. The CDR3 coding sequence is TGTGCCAGCAGCGCCCGACTGGTCGGCAATGAGCAGTTCTTC.

This clonotype was recorded a few times. This chain connects TRBV27 to TRBJ1-5; tentatively, D is TRBD1 (5 bases). Germline assignment: CDR1 MNHEY and CDR2 SMNVEV (reference sequence). The V gene lost 2 bases and the J gene lost 2 bases, with 10 bases spanning the gap. CDR3 length: 15 residues. The CDR3 here is CASSLGVGGNQPQHF. The CDR3 coding sequence is TGTGCCAGCAGTTTAGGGGTGGGGGGCAATCAGCCCCAGCATTTT.

This clonotype was counted many times. V is TRBV20-1 and J is TRBJ2-7, with no clear D. Per the germline V gene, CDR1 is DFQATT and CDR2 is SNEGSKA (reference sequence). The V end lost 6 bases, the J end lost 3 bases, and 9 bases lay between the germline ends. The CDR3 loop spans 11 amino acids. CDR3 in amino acids: CSAPAHYEQYF. CDR3 nucleotides: TGCAGTGCCCCGGCCCACTACGAGCAGTACTTC.